Presented here are 24 T cell receptor beta chains from one specimen sequenced in a study of blood T cells in healthy people across ages. A second about 7 to 12 cycle PCR used barcoded and J-beta primers. TCRdb ran MiXCR on the 5' RACE reads and lists one entry per CDR3 protein. The sample has about 1 million distinct CDR3 sequences; more than 35% are singletons. Sequencing was performed on blood. The receptors were sampled from a woman aged 60-70 years in good health.

This clonotype occurred a few times. The chain couples TRBV2 to TRBJ2-7; TRBD2 is a possible D gene (6 bases). Deletions cut 8 bases from V and 7 bases from J, with 18 bases between. The CDR3 consists of 13 residues. CDR1 and CDR2 from the germline V gene are SNHLY and FYNNEI. This chain's CDR3 is CASERVRGNEQYF. The DNA of the CDR3 is TGTGCCAGCGAGCGGGTTCGGGGCAATGAGCAGTACTTC. Variable domain in full (rest from reference TRBV2 and TRBJ2-7): EPEVTQTPSHQVTQMGQEVILRCVPISNHLYFYWYRQILGQKVEFLVSFYNNEISEKSEIFDDQFSVERPDGSNFTLKIRSTKLEDSAMYFCASERVRGNEQYFGPGTRLTVT.

This chain links TRBV7-2 with TRBJ2-5; D may be TRBD1 (6 bases). CDR3 size: 15 residues. Germline V gene data show CDR1 as SGHTA and CDR2 as FQGNSA. With 7 bases removed from V and 5 bases from J, the gap between germline ends came to 20 bases. In DNA, the CDR3 is TGTGCCAGCACCCAGGGGCAAGGCCGGCGGGAGACCCAGTACTTC. It translates to CASTQGQGRRETQYF.

This clonotype appeared once. The V call is TRBV24-1, the J call TRBJ2-7; D unresolved. The J call may be mistaken, given a closer DNA end match to TRBJ2-4. The length of the CDR3 is 16 residues. Germline CDR1 KGHDR, CDR2 SFDVKD. In nucleotides, the CDR3 is TGTGCCACCAGTCTAAAGCACGAACTAGCCAAAAACATTCAGTACTTC. This translates into CATSLKHELAKNIQYF.

This clonotype was recorded once. CDR3 residues: CASSGSQGTLGYTF. CDR3 in DNA: TGTGCCAGCAGTGGATCACAGGGGACGCTTGGCTACACCTTC. The V gene is TRBV27, the J gene TRBJ1-2, with TRBD1 matching 7 bases. Germline V gene data show CDR1 as MNHEY and CDR2 as SMNVEV (reference sequence). This CDR3 is 14 amino acids long. The V segment lost 5 bases and the J segment 7 bases; nucleotides outside the gene matches: 10.

Concerning this clonotype itself: A single base separates this from a much larger clone, so it may be a read error. The chain uses TRBV7-9 and TRBJ2-3, with D perhaps matching TRBD1 (6 bases). Trimming cost V 6 bases and J 3 bases, with 16 bases left between them. Germline assignment: CDR1 SEHNR and CDR2 FQNEAQ (reference sequence). The length of the CDR3 is 15 residues. The CDR3 DNA sequence: TGTGCCAGCAGTCAGCAGGGGAGAGGGACAGATACGCAGTATTTT. Its protein product is CASSQQGRGTDTQYF.

This clonotype has only a few counts. V is TRBV7-2 and J is TRBJ2-3; D perhaps matches TRBD2 (5 bases). The V and J ends lost 7 bases and 2 bases respectively, with 16 bases between them. CDR1 is SGHTA and CDR2 is FQGNSA in the germline V gene. This CDR3 region has 15 residues. For the CDR3, the DNA is TGTGCCAGCACCACCACTAGTCGGGTCACAGATACGCAGTATTTT. This encodes CASTTTSRVTDTQYF.

The CDR3 DNA sequence: TGTGCCAGCAAGAGCGGGAACGAGCAGTACTTC. This sequence encodes CASKSGNEQYF. This chain links TRBV7-8 with TRBJ2-4; 7 nucleotides match TRBD2. The DNA end favors TRBJ2-7, so the J call may be wrong. Germline CDR1 reads SGHVS; CDR2 reads FQNEAQ. The CDR3 contains 11 residues.

This clonotype was seen a few times. V is TRBV12-3 or TRBV12-4 and J is TRBJ2-1, with D unclear. This CDR3 spans 15 amino acids. Trimming left V 5 bases short and J 0 bases short, with 11 bases between. The CDR3 DNA sequence: TGTGCCAGCAGTCCCGCCACGAGCTCCTACAATGAGCAGTTCTTC. Amino acids: CASSPATSSYNEQFF.

V gene TRBV29-1 combines with J gene TRBJ2-5; maybe TRBD2 (7 bases). CDR3 size: 11 residues. V was pared by 3 bases and J by 11 bases, with 13 bases between. Per germline, CDR1 SQVTM and CDR2 ANQGSEA. The CDR3 region has the DNA TGCAGCGTTGAGGGGGCGGGGGAGCAGTACTTC. Its protein is CSVEGAGEQYF.

This clonotype was detected a few times. The rearrangement uses TRBV29-1 and TRBJ2-5; D ambiguous. V was trimmed by 1 base and J by 1 base, leaving 7 bases between them. Germline assignment: CDR1 SQVTM and CDR2 ANQGSEA. The CDR3 is made up of 13 amino acids. The CDR3 region has the DNA TGCAGCGTTGAAGTCTCATTCCAAGAGACCCAGTACTTC. It encodes CSVEVSFQETQYF.

This clonotype has a single count. The rearrangement joins TRBV7-9 to TRBJ2-3; weak D call: TRBD2 (5 bases). The CDR3 has 19 residues. Trimming pared 2 bases from V and 1 base from J, leaving 22 bases between. Germline CDR1 SEHNR, CDR2 FQNEAQ (reference sequence). The DNA for the CDR3 is TGTGCCAGCAGCTTAAGGGCCCGATCTGTAGGGAGCCGCACAGATACGCAGTATTTT. Its translation is CASSLRARSVGSRTDTQYF. Variable domain in full (rest from reference TRBV7-9 and TRBJ2-3): DTGVSQNPRHKITKRGQNVTFRCDPISEHNRLYWYRQTLGQGPEFLTYFQNEAQLEKSRLLSDRFSAERPKGSFSTLEIQRTEQGDSAMYLCASSLRARSVGSRTDTQYFGPGTRLTVL.

The V call is TRBV7-9, the J call TRBJ1-5; 8 bases fit TRBD1. Germline V lookup: CDR1 SEHNR, CDR2 FQNEAQ (reference sequence). The CDR3 is 20 residues long. The junction had 14 bases not matched to a gene; V was cut back by 1 base and J by 0 bases. The CDR3 loop is CASSLGVEAGGAYSNQPQHF. DNA for the CDR3: TGTGCCAGCAGCTTAGGGGTGGAGGCAGGGGGCGCCTATAGCAATCAGCCCCAGCATTTT. Full variable domain (remainder filled in from reference TRBV7-9 and TRBJ1-5): DTGVSQNPRHKITKRGQNVTFRCDPISEHNRLYWYRQTLGQGPEFLTYFQNEAQLEKSRLLSDRFSAERPKGSFSTLEIQRTEQGDSAMYLCASSLGVEAGGAYSNQPQHFGDGTRLSIL.

This clonotype was observed a handful of times. The chain is built from TRBV6-1 and TRBJ2-5; TRBD1 might be the D (5 bases). The germline V and J ends were trimmed by 7 bases and 11 bases, with 29 bases remaining between them. The CDR3 has 16 amino acids. Germline CDR1 MNHNS, CDR2 SASEGT. CDR3 region: CASIKKGSGTYNEQYF. The CDR3 DNA reads as TGTGCCAGCATCAAGAAGGGGTCAGGAACCTACAATGAGCAGTACTTC.

This clonotype has just one count. This chain links TRBV2 with TRBJ2-1; 12 nucleotides agree with TRBD2. Trimming at V came to 8 bases and at J to 7 bases, leaving 21 bases not matched to a gene. The V gene's germline CDR1 is SNHLY and CDR2 FYNNEI. CDR3 length: 19 amino acids. This chain's CDR3 is CASEGLAGTEPGKGNEQFF. CDR3 sequence (DNA): TGTGCCAGCGAAGGACTAGCGGGAACCGAACCGGGTAAAGGAAATGAGCAGTTCTTC.

This clonotype was recorded once. The chain carries TRBV20-1 and TRBJ1-2; possibly TRBD1 for D (6 bases). CDR3 length: 15 residues. V lost 3 bases and J 0 bases, leaving 14 bases between the germline ends. Germline values: CDR1 DFQATT, CDR2 SNEGSKA (reference sequence). DNA of the CDR3: TGCAGTGCTAGGTCGGCCAGGGGACCTAACTATGGCTACACCTTC. Translating it yields CSARSARGPNYGYTF.

In this sample, this clonotype turned up a few times. V gene TRBV11-3 combines with J gene TRBJ2-1, with a tentative D call TRBD2 (6 bases). The V end was cut by 1 base, the J end by 9 bases, with 13 bases between. The CDR3 spans 14 residues. Germline CDR1 is SGHNT and CDR2 is YENEEA. The chain's CDR3 is CASSLGRASVEQFF. In nucleotides, the CDR3 is TGTGCCAGCAGCTTAGGGAGGGCCAGCGTTGAGCAGTTCTTC.

The chain employs TRBV9 and TRBJ1-1; a possible D gene is TRBD1 (5 bases). The CDR3 sequence is 17 residues long. Between the trimmed V and J ends, which lost 4 bases and 2 bases, there was a span of 21 bases. Germline values: CDR1 SGDLS, CDR2 YYNGEE. The DNA of the CDR3 is TGTGCCAGCAGCCTCCGGGACGGAGTCCTCCCCAACACTGAAGCTTTCTTT. Protein sequence: CASSLRDGVLPNTEAFF.

This rearrangement joins TRBV27 to TRBJ2-7, with no clear D. With 7 bases removed from V and 2 bases from J, the gap between germline ends came to 15 bases. The CDR3 has 14 amino acids. Germline V lookup: CDR1 MNHEY, CDR2 SMNVEV (reference sequence). CDR3 bases: TGTGCCAGCAATTTCTCGGTTACCCCCTACGAGCAGTACTTC. As protein: CASNFSVTPYEQYF.

This clonotype was recorded many times. The chain joins TRBV11-2 to TRBJ2-1; D perhaps matches TRBD2 (6 bases). V lost 5 bases and J 13 bases, leaving 18 bases between the germline ends. This CDR3 comprises 13 residues. Germline assignment: CDR1 SGHAT and CDR2 FQNNGV. CDR3 DNA sequence: TGTGCCAGCAGCGTGAGTACGGGGAGGTCTCAGTTCTTC. Translated, it gives CASSVSTGRSQFF.

This chain connects TRBV27 to TRBJ2-4; 11 bases are shared with TRBD2. The junction had 3 bases not matched to a gene; V was cut back by 2 bases and J by 3 bases. Germline assignment: CDR1 MNHEY and CDR2 SMNVEV (reference sequence). The CDR3 has 16 residues. The CDR3 region has the DNA TGTGCCAGCAGTTTAGTAGCGGGAGGGTACAAAAACATTCAGTACTTC. It specifies CASSLVAGGYKNIQYF.

This clonotype was observed a single time. The chain carries TRBV18 and TRBJ2-3; the D is unclear. CDR3 length: 14 residues. CDR1 and CDR2 (germline): KGHSH, LQKENI. V dropped 3 bases and J dropped 2 bases, with 9 bases sitting between them. CDR3 in DNA: TGTGCCAGCTCACCGTGGCAGGACACAGATACGCAGTATTTT. Protein: CASSPWQDTDTQYF.

Turning to this clonotype: Compared with germline, one end of the junction differs, possibly owing to a read error. The gene calls are TRBV4-2 and TRBJ2-2, with D perhaps TRBD2 (5 bases). This CDR3 has 14 residues. The germline gives CDR1 LGHNA, CDR2 YNFKEQ. This CDR3 reads CASSQDYHTGELFF. The DNA of the CDR3 is TGTGCCAGCAGCCAAGATTATCACACCGGGGAACTGTTTTTT.

The genes are TRBV12-3 or TRBV12-4 and TRBJ2-1, with a possible D match to TRBD2 (7 bases). The CDR3 is 14 residues long. With 8 bases removed from V and 7 bases from J, the gap between germline ends came to 18 bases. The CDR3 nucleotides are TGTGCCAGCCAACTAGGGGGAGGGCCGAATGAGCAGTTCTTC. Its protein product is CASQLGGGPNEQFF.

The V and J genes are TRBV15 and TRBJ2-7; D is possibly TRBD2 (6 bases). The V end lost 0 bases, the J end lost 9 bases, and 9 bases lay between the germline ends. The CDR3 is 12 amino acids. From germline, CDR1 is LNHNV and CDR2 YYDKDF (reference sequence). In DNA, the CDR3 is TGTGCCACCAGCAGAGAAGGGCGGGGGCAGTACTTC. As protein: CATSREGRGQYF.